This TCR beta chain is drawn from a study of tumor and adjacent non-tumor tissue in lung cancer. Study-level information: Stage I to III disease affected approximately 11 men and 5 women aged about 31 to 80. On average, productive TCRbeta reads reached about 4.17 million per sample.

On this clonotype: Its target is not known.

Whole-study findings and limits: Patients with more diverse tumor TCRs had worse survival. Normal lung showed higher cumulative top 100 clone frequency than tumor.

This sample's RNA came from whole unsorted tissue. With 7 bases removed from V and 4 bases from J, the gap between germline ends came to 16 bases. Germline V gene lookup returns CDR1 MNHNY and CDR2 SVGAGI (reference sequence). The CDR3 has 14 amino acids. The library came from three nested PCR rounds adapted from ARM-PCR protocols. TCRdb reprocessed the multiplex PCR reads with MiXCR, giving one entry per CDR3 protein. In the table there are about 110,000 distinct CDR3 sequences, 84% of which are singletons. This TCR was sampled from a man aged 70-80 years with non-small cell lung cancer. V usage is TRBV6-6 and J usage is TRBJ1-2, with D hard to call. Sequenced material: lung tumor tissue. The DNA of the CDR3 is TGTGCCAGCATCCCCCCAGGCGACTCCTATGGCTACACCTTC. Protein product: CASIPPGDSYGYTF.